This is a list of T cell receptor beta chains from one sample in a study of PD-1 blockade in classical Hodgkin lymphoma. TCRdb's table, derived via immunoSEQ multiplex PCR, lists solely in-frame clones and lacks some. The repertoire holds under 20,000 clones, with 87% as singletons. Sequencing was done on a sample of peripheral blood mononuclear cells (PBMCs). These receptors originate from a human donor with classical Hodgkin lymphoma. CDR3s leave out the opening cysteine and the closing phenylalanine or tryptophan. Fields, in order: D gene, V gene, clone size, CDR3 protein. The D gene is left open where the match is weak. Clone size, where shown, is once, few, many, or a class for clones that have expanded.

d_gene: .
v_gene: TRBV5-4
abundance: .
CDR3aa: ASSFGRQGQNIQY

d_gene: .
v_gene: TRBV18
abundance: .
CDR3aa: ASSPRQDLEAF

d_gene: TRBD1
v_gene: TRBV2
abundance: .
CDR3aa: ASSGDRGTYEQY

d_gene: .
v_gene: TRBV7-9
abundance: .
CDR3aa: ASSPDRNTGELF

d_gene: TRBD1
v_gene: TRBV5-6
abundance: once
CDR3aa: ASSASQGAAQPQH

d_gene: .
v_gene: TRBV21-1
abundance: .
CDR3aa: ASSRLLAGGNNEQF

d_gene: .
v_gene: TRBV5-1
abundance: .
CDR3aa: ASSVVGDEQF

d_gene: TRBD2
v_gene: TRBV27
abundance: .
CDR3aa: ASKPGGGSYNEQF

d_gene: .
v_gene: TRBV28
abundance: .
CDR3aa: ASSTSGAFMNTEAF

d_gene: TRBD2
v_gene: TRBV7-9
abundance: .
CDR3aa: ASSRGGGSYNEQF

d_gene: .
v_gene: TRBV28
abundance: .
CDR3aa: ASSLPIGNTIY

d_gene: .
v_gene: TRBV11-2
abundance: .
CDR3aa: ASSLFFRGENEQF

d_gene: TRBD2
v_gene: TRBV6-4
abundance: .
CDR3aa: ASSRLAGSGTDTQY

d_gene: TRBD2
v_gene: TRBV30
abundance: .
CDR3aa: ALSSGSSYNEQF

d_gene: .
v_gene: TRBV6-5
abundance: .
CDR3aa: ASSYSSYQPQH